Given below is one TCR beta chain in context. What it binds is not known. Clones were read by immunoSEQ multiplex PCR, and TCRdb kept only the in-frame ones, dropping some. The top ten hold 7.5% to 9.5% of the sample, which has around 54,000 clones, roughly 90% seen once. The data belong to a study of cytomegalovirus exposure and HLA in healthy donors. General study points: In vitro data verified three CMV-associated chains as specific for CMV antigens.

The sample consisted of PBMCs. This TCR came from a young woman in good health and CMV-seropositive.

The CDR3 loop is CASSPEPGAYEQYF. The CDR3 nucleotides are TGTGCCAGCTCACCGGAGCCGGGGGCCTACGAGCAGTACTTC. The chain carries TRBV18 and TRBJ2-7; the D gene is possibly TRBD2 (6 bases). The germline V and J ends were trimmed by 3 bases and 2 bases, with 11 bases remaining between them. The CDR3 totals 14 residues. Germline CDR1 is KGHSH and CDR2 is LQKENI.